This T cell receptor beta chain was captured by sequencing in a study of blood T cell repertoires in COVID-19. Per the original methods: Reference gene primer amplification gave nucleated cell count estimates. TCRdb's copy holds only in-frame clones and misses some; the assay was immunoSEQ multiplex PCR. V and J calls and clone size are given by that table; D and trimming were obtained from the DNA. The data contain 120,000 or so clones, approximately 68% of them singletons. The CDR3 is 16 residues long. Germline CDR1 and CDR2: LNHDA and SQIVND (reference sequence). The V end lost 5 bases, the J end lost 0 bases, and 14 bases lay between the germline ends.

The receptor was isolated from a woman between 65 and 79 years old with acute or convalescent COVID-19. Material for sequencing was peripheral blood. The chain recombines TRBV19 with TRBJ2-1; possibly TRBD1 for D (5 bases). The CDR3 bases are TGTGCCAGTAGTCTCCCAGGGCTGAGCTCCTACAATGAGCAGTTCTTC. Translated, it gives CASSLPGLSSYNEQFF.